The next 8 T cell receptor beta chains were all read from a single sample in a study of T cells in Graves' hyperthyroidism and ophthalmopathy. Amplified TCR beta CDR3 regions came from RNA transcripts. The primer set for the first-round RT-PCR of the TCR CDR3 was HTBI. MiXCR, applied by TCRdb to the multiplex PCR reads, yields one record per CDR3 protein. This table has 550,000 to 700,000 distinct CDR3 sequences, around 46% appearing once. Sequences were obtained from peripheral blood or thyroid tissue (not recorded which). These receptors originate from an adult woman with Graves' disease, either hyperthyroidism or ophthalmopathy (not recorded which).

This clonotype came up many times. The rearrangement uses TRBV11-2 and TRBJ2-2, with a possible D match to TRBD1 (5 bases). Per the germline V gene, CDR1 is SGHAT and CDR2 is FQNNGV. The CDR3 has 17 residues. V gave up 5 bases and J gave up 2 bases, with 18 bases separating them. CDR3 in DNA: TGTGCCAGCAGCCCAACCCCCAGGGCCCAAAACACCGGGGAGCTGTTTTTT. Translating it yields CASSPTPRAQNTGELFF.

This clonotype has only a few counts. The chain uses TRBV20-1 and TRBJ1-1; D is perhaps TRBD1 (5 bases). The CDR3 has 14 amino acids. Germline CDR1 reads DFQATT; CDR2 reads SNEGSKA (reference sequence). V gave up 3 bases and J gave up 1 base, with 12 bases separating them. CDR3 sequence reads: CSASFFQGNTEAFF. CDR3 coding DNA: TGCAGTGCTAGTTTCTTCCAGGGGAACACTGAAGCTTTCTTT.

The chain is built from TRBV5-4 and TRBJ2-5; D remains ambiguous. In germline, CDR1 is SGHNT, CDR2 YYREEE (reference sequence). Trimming stripped 3 bases from V and 9 bases from J, with 3 bases between. CDR3 length equals 9 residues. CDR3 sequence reads: CASSWAQYF. The CDR3 DNA follows: TGTGCCAGCAGCTGGGCCCAGTACTTC.

This clonotype was seen ten or more times. The chain employs TRBV7-3 and TRBJ2-2, with 14 bases lining up with TRBD2. The V gene's germline CDR1 is SGHTA and CDR2 FQGTGA. This CDR3 is 19 amino acids long. Trimming took 5 bases from V and 7 from J; bases not matched to a gene: 15. CDR3 sequence reads: CASSPAFGLAGGISGELFF. DNA for the CDR3: TGTGCCAGCAGCCCTGCCTTCGGACTAGCGGGAGGAATCAGCGGGGAGCTGTTTTTT.

This chain connects TRBV2 to TRBJ1-1; D might be TRBD1 (5 bases). CDR1 is SNHLY, CDR2 FYNNEI, per germline. Deletions cut 2 bases from V and 7 bases from J, with 5 bases between. The CDR3 runs to 11 residues. The CDR3 is CASSEQGEAFF. Written as DNA, the CDR3 is TGTGCCAGCAGTGAACAGGGTGAAGCTTTCTTT.

This clonotype has just a few counts. Since a much larger clone is just one base distant, this may be a read error. This rearrangement joins TRBV12-3 or TRBV12-4 to TRBJ1-1, with unresolved D. CDR3 length equals 11 residues. V was cut by 6 bases and J by 6 bases, with 8 bases left in between. The CDR3 DNA reads as TGTGCCAGCAGACGGAGGGCTGAAGCTTTCTTT. This sequence encodes CASRRRAEAFF.

Comment on this clonotype: This clone may be a read error of a much larger clone one base away. This chain uses TRBV11-2 with TRBJ2-2; D not certain. The CDR3 covers 13 residues. Per the germline V gene, CDR1 is SGHAT and CDR2 is FQNNGV. The CDR3 protein is CAGSLTLTGELFF. The CDR3 coding sequence is TGTGCCGGCAGCCTCACCCTCACCGGGGAGCTGTTTTTT.

V usage is TRBV2 and J usage is TRBJ2-5; D remains unclear. The CDR3 length is 14 residues. Germline V CDR1 and CDR2: SNHLY, FYNNEI. The germline V and J ends were trimmed by 6 bases and 5 bases, with 16 bases remaining between them. CDR3 nucleotides: TGTGCCAGCAGGCCCAGGCAGTCAGGCGAGACCCAGTACTTC. Protein sequence: CASRPRQSGETQYF.